This T cell receptor (beta chain) emerged from a study of cytomegalovirus exposure and HLA in healthy donors. Study outcomes and limitations: An apparent linkage of common viral pathogens to several of the most significant clusters emerged in a later analysis. An ancestry cluster, one associated with Asian ancestry, reportedly showed fewer N-insertions than the approximately 700-donor mean in a later analysis. Most TCR sequences were rare, but some public TCRs occurred in many donors.

PCR primers comprised 60 Vbeta and 13 Jbeta primers. Profiling relied on immunoSEQ multiplex PCR, and the TCRdb table lists in-frame clones only, not all of them. The table lists 100,000 or so clones, approximately 82% of them singletons, with 7% to 10% in the top ten. About this clone: What it binds is not known.

The sample was PBMCs. The receptor was derived from a man in his forties in good health and CMV-seropositive.

The CDR3 reads CASSAEGAGNSPLHF. CDR3 coding DNA: TGTGCCAGCAGCGCCGAGGGGGCTGGTAATTCACCCCTCCACTTT. The chain joins TRBV9 to TRBJ1-6, with 7 bases lining up with TRBD1. The CDR3 contains 15 residues. CDR1 SGDLS and CDR2 YYNGEE come from the germline V gene. J was trimmed by 6 bases and V by 3 bases; bases with no gene match: 6.